The subject of this entry is one TCR beta chain. Antigen specificity is unknown. The data originate from a study of CD8+CD57+ T cells in acquired aplastic anemia. Study summary: When averaged, DNA from sorted CD4+ and CD8+ cells came to about 3 ug.

Overall study findings and caveats: The study found no significant CD8+ Simpson's diversity difference between patients and controls. It was found that nearly 30 CD8+ CDR3 sequences were shared between patients and controls.

The TCR beta profiling, which covered VDJ combination and CDR3 sequence, was carried out using genomic DNA as the template. TCRdb ran MiXCR on the reads and lists one entry per CDR3 protein. The sample lists around 290,000 distinct CDR3 sequences; 45% to 65% were seen once. Germline CDR1 and CDR2: SGHTA and FQGNSA. The CDR3 loop spans 14 amino acids. Trimming shortened V by 5 bases and J by 4 bases, and 14 bases separated the two germline ends. The patients chosen for sequencing had shown expansion of CD8+CD57+ cells (detected by flow cytometry). All participating patients were living with severe acquired aplastic anemia.

The sample taken for sequencing was sorted CD4+, CD8+, or CD8+CD57+ T cells (not recorded which) from PBMCs. The gene calls are TRBV7-2 and TRBJ1-2; D not certain. The sequence was obtained from a human donor with aplastic anemia. The CDR3 reads CASSRRKGSYGYTF. The CDR3 region has the DNA TGTGCCAGCAGCCGGCGGAAGGGCTCCTATGGCTACACCTTC. The complete variable domain, with remaining parts taken from reference TRBV7-2 and TRBJ1-2, reads GAGVSQSPSNKVTEKGKDVELRCDPISGHTALYWYRQSLGQGLEFLIYFQGNSAPDKSGLPSDRFSAERTGGSVSTLTIQRTQQEDSAVYLCASSRRKGSYGYTFGSGTRLTVV.